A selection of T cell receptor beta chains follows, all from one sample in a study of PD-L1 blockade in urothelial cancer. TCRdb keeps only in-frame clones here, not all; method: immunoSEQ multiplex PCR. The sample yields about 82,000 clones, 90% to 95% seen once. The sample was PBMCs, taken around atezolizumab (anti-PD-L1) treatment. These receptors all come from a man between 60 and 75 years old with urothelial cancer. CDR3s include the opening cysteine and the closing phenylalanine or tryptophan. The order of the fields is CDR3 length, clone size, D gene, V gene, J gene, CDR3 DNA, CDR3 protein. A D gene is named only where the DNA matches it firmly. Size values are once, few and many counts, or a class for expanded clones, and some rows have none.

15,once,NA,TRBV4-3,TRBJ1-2,TGCGCCAGCAGCCAAGGGGCCGGGGGGAATGGTGGCTACACCTTC,CASSQGAGGNGGYTF
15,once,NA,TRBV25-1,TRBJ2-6,TGTGCCAGCAGTGTAACGGGCTCTGGGGCCAACGTCCTGACTTTC,CASSVTGSGANVLTF
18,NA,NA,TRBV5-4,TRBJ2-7,TGTGCCAGCAGCTTGGGCGTGGGCTGGGGGGGGCCCTCCTACGAGCAGTACTTC,CASSLGVGWGGPSYEQYF
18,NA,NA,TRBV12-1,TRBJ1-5,TGTGCCAGCAGCTTTGTACAAGCAGGGGCGAAGGGCAATCAGCCCCAGCATTTT,CASSFVQAGAKGNQPQHF
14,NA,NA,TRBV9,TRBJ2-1,TGTGCCAGCAGCACAGCCTACGGTGGGAATGAGCAGTTCTTC,CASSTAYGGNEQFF
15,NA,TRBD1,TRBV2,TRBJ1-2,TGTGCCAGGAGGGACAGGGGATTCCTTTCGGATGGCTACACCTTC,CARRDRGFLSDGYTF
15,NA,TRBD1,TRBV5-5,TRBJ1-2,TGTGCCAGCAGCCTGACCGGGACAGCTAACTATGGCTACACCTTC,CASSLTGTANYGYTF
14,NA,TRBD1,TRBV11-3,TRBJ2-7,TGTGCCAGCAGCTCCGGGACAGGGCGAGGAGAGCAGTACTTC,CASSSGTGRGEQYF
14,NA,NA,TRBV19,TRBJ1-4,TGTGCCAGTAGTAGACAATCAACTAATGAAAAACTGTTTTTT,CASSRQSTNEKLFF
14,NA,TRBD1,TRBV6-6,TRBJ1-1,TGTGCCAGCAGGGCAGGGGGCCCGGGCACTGAAGCTTTCTTT,CASRAGGPGTEAFF
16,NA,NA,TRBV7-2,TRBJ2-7,TGTGCCAGCAGCTTCCCTCCGGGGGACCCTACCTACGAGCAGTACTTC,CASSFPPGDPTYEQYF
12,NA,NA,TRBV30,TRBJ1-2,TGTGCCTGGACCGATACAGGGAATGGCTACACCTTC,CAWTDTGNGYTF
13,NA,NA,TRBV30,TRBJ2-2,TGTGCCTGGTCGACTAGTCTCTCCGGGGAGCTGTTTTTT,CAWSTSLSGELFF
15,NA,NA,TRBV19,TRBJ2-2,TGTGCCAGTAGTATAGATCGGGTAGGGGCCGGGGAGCTGTTTTTT,CASSIDRVGAGELFF
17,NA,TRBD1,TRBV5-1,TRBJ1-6,TGCGCCAGCAGCCAACCGGGACAGGGGTTGTATAATTCACCCCTCCACTTT,CASSQPGQGLYNSPLHF
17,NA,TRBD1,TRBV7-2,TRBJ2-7,TGTGCCAGCAGCTTACAGCTTACCGGGACAGGGGGATACGAGCAGTACTTC,CASSLQLTGTGGYEQYF
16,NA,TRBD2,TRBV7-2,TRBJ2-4,TGTGCCAGCAGCCCGGGACTAGCGGGGGGACACAACATTCAGTACTTC,CASSPGLAGGHNIQYF
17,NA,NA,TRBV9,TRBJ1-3,TGTGCCAGCAGCGTAGATCCGGGACACCTCTCTGGAAACACCATATATTTT,CASSVDPGHLSGNTIYF
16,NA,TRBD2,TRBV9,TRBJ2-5,TGTGCCAGCAGCGTAGTGGCTAGCGGGGGGATGCAGACCCAGTACTTC,CASSVVASGGMQTQYF
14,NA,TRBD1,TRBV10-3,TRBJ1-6,TGTGCCATCAGTCAGGGACAGCAAAATTCACCCCTCCACTTT,CAISQGQQNSPLHF
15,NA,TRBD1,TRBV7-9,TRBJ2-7,TGTGCCAGCAGCTCCGACAGGGGGAAGGCTTACGAGCAGTACTTC,CASSSDRGKAYEQYF
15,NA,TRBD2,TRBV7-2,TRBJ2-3,TGTGCCAGCAGCTTAAGATCTAGCGGGGGCCATACGCAGTATTTT,CASSLRSSGGHTQYF
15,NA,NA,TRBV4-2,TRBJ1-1,TGTGCCAGCAGCCAAGGGCCAGGAACCGCCCTCGAAGCTTTCTTT,CASSQGPGTALEAFF
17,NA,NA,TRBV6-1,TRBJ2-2,TGTGCCAGCAGTGAAGCGCTTCTAACGGGGAACACCGGGGAGCTGTTTTTT,CASSEALLTGNTGELFF
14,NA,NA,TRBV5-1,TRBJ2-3,TGCGCCAGCAGCACGAGCGGAGACACAGATACGCAGTATTTT,CASSTSGDTDTQYF
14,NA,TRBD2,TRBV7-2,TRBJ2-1,TGTGCCAGCAGCGTGGGACTAGCCTACAATGAGCAGTTCTTC,CASSVGLAYNEQFF
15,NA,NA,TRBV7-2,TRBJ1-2,TGTGCCAGCAGCTCGAGTCCCCAAGTTTTCTATGGCTACACCTTC,CASSSSPQVFYGYTF
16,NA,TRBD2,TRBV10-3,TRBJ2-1,TGTGCCATCAAGGGTAGAGCGGGAGTCAGGGACAATGAGCAGTTCTTC,CAIKGRAGVRDNEQFF
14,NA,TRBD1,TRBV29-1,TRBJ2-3,TGCAGCGTCCTCCTCGGGACAGGGTTGAATACGCAGTATTTT,CSVLLGTGLNTQYF
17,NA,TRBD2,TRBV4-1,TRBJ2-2,TGCGCCAGCAGCTTCGGGGGGAGCGGGAGGCTCACCGGGGAGCTGTTTTTT,CASSFGGSGRLTGELFF
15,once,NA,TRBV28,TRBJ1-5,TGTGCCAGCTCATCTCCCCCCACTCCCAATCAGCCCCAGCATTTT,CASSSPPTPNQPQHF
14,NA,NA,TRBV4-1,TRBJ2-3,TGCGCCAGCAACCGGGACATATTCACAGATACGCAGTATTTT,CASNRDIFTDTQYF
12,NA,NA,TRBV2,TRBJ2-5,TGTGCCAGCAGAGCAGAGGCGGAGACCCAGTACTTC,CASRAEAETQYF
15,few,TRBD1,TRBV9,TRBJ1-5,TGTGCCAGCAGCGTAGAAGGGGGCTCAAATCAGCCCCAGCATTTT,CASSVEGGSNQPQHF
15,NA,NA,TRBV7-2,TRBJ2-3,TGTGCCAGCAGCCCCAATAGGGGGACCACAGATACGCAGTATTTT,CASSPNRGTTDTQYF
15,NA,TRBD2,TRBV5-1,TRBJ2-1,TGCGCCAGCAGCACGGGACTAGCGGGAGTTTATGAGCAGTTCTTC,CASSTGLAGVYEQFF
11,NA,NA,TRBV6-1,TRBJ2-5,TGTGCCAGCAGTGTCATTGAGACCCAGTACTTC,CASSVIETQYF
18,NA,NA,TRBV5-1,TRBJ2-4,TGCGCCAGCAGCTTGGAGCCCTTGGTACCCATAGCCAAAAACATTCAGTACTTC,CASSLEPLVPIAKNIQYF
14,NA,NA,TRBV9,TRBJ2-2,TGTGCCAGCAGCGTAACACAGAACACCGGGGAGCTGTTTTTT,CASSVTQNTGELFF
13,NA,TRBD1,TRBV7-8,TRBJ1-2,TGTGCCAGCCAGTGGGCAGGGGGCTATGGCTACACCTTC,CASQWAGGYGYTF
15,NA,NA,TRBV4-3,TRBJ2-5,TGCGCCAGCAGCCAAGATGGATGGGGACTAGAGACCCAGTACTTC,CASSQDGWGLETQYF
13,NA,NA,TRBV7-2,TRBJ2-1,TGTGCCAGCAGCTTAACCAGGGGCCATGAGCAGTTCTTC,CASSLTRGHEQFF
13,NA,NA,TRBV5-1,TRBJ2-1,TGCGCCAGCAGCTTGGCGGGAGTCAATGAGCAGTTCTTC,CASSLAGVNEQFF
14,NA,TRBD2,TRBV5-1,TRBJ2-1,TGCGCCAGCAGCTATGGACTAGAAATAAATGAGCAGTTCTTC,CASSYGLEINEQFF
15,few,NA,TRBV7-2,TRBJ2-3,TGTGCCAGCAGCTTAGTTCCGGGAGACACAGATACGCAGTATTTT,CASSLVPGDTDTQYF
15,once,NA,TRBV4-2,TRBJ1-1,TGTGCCAGCAGCCAAGACGCCCAGATGAACACTGAAGCTTTCTTT,CASSQDAQMNTEAFF
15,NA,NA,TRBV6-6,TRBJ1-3,TGTGCCAGCAGTTTAGGCAGGGACTCTGGAAACACCATATATTTT,CASSLGRDSGNTIYF
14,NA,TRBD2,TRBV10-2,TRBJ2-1,TGCGCCAGCAGTGATGTGGGGGGGGTCGATGAGCAGTTCTTC,CASSDVGGVDEQFF
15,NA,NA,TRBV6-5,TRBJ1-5,TGTGCCAGCAGTCCCCGGGAAGGGTTAGGGCAGCCCCAGCATTTT,CASSPREGLGQPQHF
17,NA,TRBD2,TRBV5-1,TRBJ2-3,TGCGCCAGCAGCTTGGCCAATGGCGGGGGGGCCGCAGATACGCAGTATTTT,CASSLANGGGAADTQYF
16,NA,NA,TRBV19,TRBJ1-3,TGTGCCAGTAGTACCGGACAGCCGGGGACTGGAAACACCATATATTTT,CASSTGQPGTGNTIYF
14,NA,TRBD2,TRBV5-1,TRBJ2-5,TGCGCCAGCAGCTTTGGGACTAGCGGAGAGACCCAGTACTTC,CASSFGTSGETQYF
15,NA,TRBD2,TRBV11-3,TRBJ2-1,TGTGCCAGCAGCACGAGACTAGCGGGGGTAAACGAGCAGTTCTTC,CASSTRLAGVNEQFF
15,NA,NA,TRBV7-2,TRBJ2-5,TGTGCCAGCGCGACGGGGGGCGGGGGACAAGAGACCCAGTACTTC,CASATGGGGQETQYF